This paragraph covers one T cell receptor beta chain sequence. Using immunoSEQ multiplex PCR, the repertoire was profiled, and TCRdb retains in-frame clones only, with some absent. The sample lists roughly 330,000 clones, around 87% occurring once. This entry comes from a study of blood T cell repertoires in COVID-19. Study-level background: COVID-19 samples, acute and convalescent, were from the United States, Italy and Spain.

Donors of Cohort 3 who recovered were those that had two negative PCRs, clearance, or symptom resolution. Trimming stripped 5 bases from V and 5 bases from J, with 15 bases between. Looked up from germline, CDR1 is MNHEY and CDR2 is SMNVEV (reference sequence). CDR3 length: 14 amino acids. The sequencing sample was made of PBMCs or T cells enriched from blood (not recorded which). This TCR was recovered from a woman aged 30 to 39 who had recovered from COVID-19. The chain joins TRBV27 to TRBJ1-2; TRBD1 might be the D (6 bases). DNA of the CDR3: TGTGCCAGCAGTCCGGGGACACTCAATTATGGCTACACCTTC. Amino acids: CASSPGTLNYGYTF.